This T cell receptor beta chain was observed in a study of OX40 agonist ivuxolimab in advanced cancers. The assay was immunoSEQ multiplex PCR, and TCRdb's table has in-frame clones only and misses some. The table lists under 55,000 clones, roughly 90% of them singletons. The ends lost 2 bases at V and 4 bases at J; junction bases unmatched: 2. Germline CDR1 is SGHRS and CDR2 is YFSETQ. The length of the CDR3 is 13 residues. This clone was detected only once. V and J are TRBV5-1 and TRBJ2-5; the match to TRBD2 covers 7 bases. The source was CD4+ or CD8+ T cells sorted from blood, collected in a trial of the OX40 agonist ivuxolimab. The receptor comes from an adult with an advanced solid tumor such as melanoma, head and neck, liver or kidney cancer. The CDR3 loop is CASSLTGGETQYF. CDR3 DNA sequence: TGCGCCAGCAGCTTAACGGGGGGAGAGACCCAGTACTTC.